A single sample is the source of the 27 T cell receptor beta chains below, sequenced in a study of T cell responses to AZD1222 COVID-19 vaccine. The assay was immunoSEQ multiplex PCR, and TCRdb's table has in-frame clones only and misses some. The sample shows 130,000 or so clones, around 90% of them seen only once. The sequences come from peripheral blood, collected on day 0 of AZD1222 vaccination. All receptors derive from an adult in good health.

The V gene is TRBV2, the J gene TRBJ1-1; D is possibly TRBD1 (6 bases). Per germline, CDR1 SNHLY and CDR2 FYNNEI. Deletions cut 4 bases from V and 1 base from J, with 10 bases between. The CDR3 runs to 14 residues. DNA for the CDR3: TGTGCCAGCAGTGTGGAGGGGGGGAACACTGAAGCTTTCTTT. Its translation: CASSVEGGNTEAFF.

The chain is built from TRBV6-5 and TRBJ1-4, with a weak D call TRBD1 (5 bases). The germline gives CDR1 MNHEY, CDR2 SVGAGI. V was cut by 0 bases and J by 7 bases, with 15 bases left in between. This CDR3 comprises 16 residues. CDR3 nucleotide sequence: TGTGCCAGCAGTTACTCGAATGGGGGAAAGGGTGAAAAACTGTTTTTT. As protein: CASSYSNGGKGEKLFF.

The chain uses TRBV11-2 and TRBJ2-1; TRBD1 might be the D (7 bases). Trimming stripped 4 bases from V and 7 bases from J, with 14 bases between. The CDR3 runs 14 residues. CDR1 and CDR2 (germline): SGHAT, FQNNGV. The CDR3 nucleotides are TGTGCCAGCAGCTCGTTACAGGGGAGGAATGAGCAGTTCTTC. This translates into CASSSLQGRNEQFF.

The chain is built from TRBV19 and TRBJ2-1, with 10 nucleotides matching TRBD2. The ends lost 3 bases at V and 4 bases at J; junction bases unmatched: 18. The CDR3 sequence is 20 residues long. The V gene's germline CDR1 is LNHDA and CDR2 SQIVND (reference sequence). CDR3 region: CASSIPRGRLAGDLYNEQFF. DNA of the CDR3: TGTGCCAGTAGTATCCCCAGGGGGCGCCTAGCGGGGGACCTATACAATGAGCAGTTCTTC.

The chain recombines TRBV4-3 with TRBJ1-2; the D is unclear. This CDR3 has 18 residues. Germline CDR1 reads LGHNA; CDR2 reads YSLEER. Trimming shortened V by 0 bases and J by 0 bases, and 17 bases separated the two germline ends. In nucleotides, the CDR3 is TGCGCCAGCAGCCAAGATTACCCACTACTCTCTTCTAACTATGGCTACACCTTC. Its protein is CASSQDYPLLSSNYGYTF.

This clone has just one count. The V and J genes are TRBV5-1 and TRBJ1-3; D call uncertain. The CDR3 sequence is 17 residues long. Germline CDR1 reads SGHRS; CDR2 reads YFSETQ. V lost 4 bases and J lost 0, with 17 bases in between. In DNA form, the CDR3 reads TGCGCCAGCAGCCTTGTTCCGGCTACTCTCTCTGGAAACACCATATATTTT. This sequence encodes CASSLVPATLSGNTIYF.

CDR3 in DNA: TGTGCCTGGAGTGTAGGGGCTAGCGTCGGGGAGACCCAGTACTTC. This sequence encodes CAWSVGASVGETQYF. The rearrangement joins TRBV30 to TRBJ2-5, with D maybe TRBD2 (6 bases). The CDR3 consists of 15 residues. Looked up from germline, CDR1 is GTSNPN and CDR2 is SVGIG (reference sequence). V was shortened by 0 bases and J by 5 bases, with 16 bases between the two germline ends.

The chain joins TRBV3-1 (or the pseudogene TRBV3-2) to TRBJ2-3; TRBD2 is a possible D gene (6 bases). The CDR3 is 18 amino acids. Germline CDR1 and CDR2: LGHDT and YNNKEL (reference sequence). Trimming pared 1 base from V and 4 bases from J, leaving 21 bases between. This CDR3 reads CASSQAPLGRGSADTQYF. The CDR3 coding sequence is TGTGCCAGCAGCCAAGCCCCCCTCGGGCGGGGTAGCGCAGATACGCAGTATTTT.

Remarks on this clone: Its ends do not fully match the called genes, so a read error is possible. The V and J genes are TRBV11-3 and TRBJ2-1, with 10 bases that match TRBD1. CDR3 length: 15 amino acids. CDR1 is SGHNT, CDR2 YENEEA, per germline. CDR3 DNA sequence: TGTGCCAGCAGCCTAGACAGGGGGCCCTACAATGAGCAGTTCTTC. Translated: CASSLDRGPYNEQFF. Full variable domain (outside the CDR3, taken from reference TRBV11-3 and TRBJ2-1): EAGVVQSPRYKIIEKKQPVAFWCNPISGHNTLYWYLQNLGQGPELLIRYENEEAVDDSQLPKDRFSAERLKGVDSTLKIQPAELGDSAVYLCASSLDRGPYNEQFFGPGTRLTVL.

This rearrangement joins TRBV23-1 to TRBJ1-4, with no clear D. TRBV23-1 is known as an ORF, though its function is uncertain. CDR3 size: 15 residues. The V end was cut by 7 bases, the J end by 2 bases, with 14 bases between. The CDR3 sequence: CASTPDKRTNEKLFF. DNA of the CDR3: TGCGCCAGCACCCCCGACAAGAGGACTAATGAAAAACTGTTTTTT.

The table lists this clone with a count of one. This sequence joins TRBV19 and TRBJ2-7, with 7 bases matching TRBD2. V was clipped by 3 bases and J by 5 bases; unmatched bases: 4. Germline V gene sequence: CDR1 LNHDA, CDR2 SQIVND (reference sequence). This CDR3 is 13 amino acids long. In DNA, the CDR3 is TGTGCCAGTAGTATCGGGGGGAGGAACGAGCAGTACTTC. This encodes CASSIGGRNEQYF.

The chain links TRBV11-2 to TRBJ1-2; 8 bases line up with TRBD1. V lost 1 base, J lost 8 bases, and 9 bases stayed unmatched. In germline, CDR1 is SGHAT, CDR2 FQNNGV. CDR3 length: 15 amino acids. CDR3: CASSLVSAGGWGYTF. CDR3 coding DNA: TGTGCCAGCAGCTTAGTGTCGGCAGGGGGCTGGGGCTACACCTTC.

The rearrangement links TRBV6-2 or TRBV6-3 to TRBJ2-7; tentative D call: TRBD1 (6 bases). Germline V CDR1 and CDR2: MNHEY, SVGEGT. Trimming stripped 5 bases from V and 5 bases from J, with 7 bases between. The CDR3 sequence is 11 residues long. CDR3 sequence reads: CASSRTDEQYF. The CDR3 DNA sequence: TGTGCCAGCAGTCGGACAGACGAGCAGTACTTC.

The J gene is TRBJ1-1, the V gene TRBV28, with 9 positions matching TRBD1. The CDR3 is 17 amino acids. Trimming cost V 3 bases and J 1 base; bases outside gene matches: 9. The germline gives CDR1 MDHEN, CDR2 SYDVKM. The CDR3 DNA reads as TGTGCCAGCAGTTTGGGGGCCTCGACAGGGGGGAACACTGAAGCTTTCTTT. It yields the protein CASSLGASTGGNTEAFF.

This chain connects TRBV12-5 to TRBJ2-3, with 11 nucleotides matching TRBD1. The CDR3 runs 15 residues. J was trimmed by 6 bases and V by 4 bases; bases with no gene match: 6. In germline, CDR1 is LGHNT, CDR2 FRNRAP. The CDR3 DNA reads as TGTGCTAGTGGTTCGGGACAGGGGGTGGTGGATACGCAGTATTTT. Encoded protein: CASGSGQGVVDTQYF.

The chain employs TRBV6-6 and TRBJ2-1; 14 nucleotides match TRBD2. This CDR3 has 19 residues. Trimming took 6 bases from V and 2 from J; bases not matched to a gene: 12. Germline V lookup: CDR1 MNHNY, CDR2 SVGAGI (reference sequence). The CDR3 is CASSLGLAGVRATYNEQFF. CDR3 DNA sequence: TGTGCCAGCAGCTTGGGACTAGCGGGAGTTAGGGCCACCTACAATGAGCAGTTCTTC.

This chain joins TRBV5-6 and TRBJ2-5; 8 bases match TRBD1. CDR3 size: 14 residues. Per the germline V gene, CDR1 is SGHDT and CDR2 is YYEEEE. V shed 0 bases, J shed 5 bases, and the junction held 3 bases outside the gene matches. In nucleotides, the CDR3 is TGTGCCAGCAGCTTGGCAGGGGGCAGCGAGACCCAGTACTTC. This encodes CASSLAGGSETQYF. Combining the CDR3 with reference TRBV5-6 and TRBJ2-5 gives the whole variable domain DAGVTQSPTHLIKTRGQQVTLRCSPKSGHDTVSWYQQALGQGPQFIFQYYEEEERQRGNFPDRFSGHQFPNYSSELNVNALLLGDSALYLCASSLAGGSETQYFGPGTRLLVL.

The genes are TRBV27 and TRBJ2-7; TRBD1 matches at 12 bases. The junction had 3 bases not matched to a gene; V was cut back by 3 bases and J by 6 bases. The CDR3 covers 14 residues. Germline loops: CDR1 MNHEY, CDR2 SMNVEV (reference sequence). The CDR3 here is CASSLGTGGFEQYF. As DNA, the CDR3 is TGTGCCAGCAGTTTGGGGACAGGGGGCTTCGAGCAGTACTTC.

DNA of the CDR3: TGTGCCAGCAGCCCTCGCCAGACTAGCACTGAGCAGTTCTTC. Translation gives CASSPRQTSTEQFF. The rearrangement joins TRBV5-4 to TRBJ2-1; 7 bases match TRBD2. There are 14 residues in the CDR3. The germline V gene encodes CDR1 SGHNT and CDR2 YYREEE (reference sequence). V gave up 4 bases and J gave up 9 bases; unmatched junction bases: 10.

The V call is TRBV5-5, the J call TRBJ2-2; D is undetermined. The CDR3 consists of 11 residues. Germline CDR1 is SGHKS and CDR2 is YYEKEE (reference sequence). Trimming left V 4 bases short and J 8 bases short, with 6 bases between. CDR3 DNA sequence: TGTGCCAGCAGCCGCCGAGGGGAGCTGTTTTTT. It yields the protein CASSRRGELFF.

This rearrangement joins TRBV11-2 to TRBJ1-1, with a tentative D call TRBD1 (6 bases). V gave up 3 bases and J gave up 5 bases, with 25 bases separating them. CDR1 and CDR2 from the germline V gene are SGHAT and FQNNGV. The CDR3 totals 18 residues. CDR3 in amino acids: CASSLGAGRSGDGTEAFF. The CDR3 nucleotides read TGTGCCAGCAGCTTGGGGGCCGGGCGATCGGGGGATGGTACTGAAGCTTTCTTT.

The chain uses TRBV9 and TRBJ1-5, with 7 bases lining up with TRBD1. Germline assignment: CDR1 SGDLS and CDR2 YYNGEE. V lost 0 bases and J lost 7; bases outside the gene matches: 4. CDR3 length: 14 amino acids. The CDR3, as DNA: TGTGCCAGCAGCGTAGGACAGGGCGAGCAGCCCCAGCATTTT. Protein product: CASSVGQGEQPQHF.

The rearrangement joins TRBV27 to TRBJ2-7; the D gene is possibly TRBD2 (6 bases). Trimming removed 5 bases from V and 3 bases from J, with 14 bases in between. This CDR3 contains 14 residues. Germline CDR1 MNHEY, CDR2 SMNVEV (reference sequence). The CDR3 DNA follows: TGTGCCAGCAGTCCACTCCCGGGGGACTACGAGCAGTACTTC. Translated, it gives CASSPLPGDYEQYF.

The chain uses TRBV10-3 and TRBJ2-7, with 8 bases lining up with TRBD2. Germline assignment: CDR1 ENHRY and CDR2 SYGVKD. V gave up 5 bases and J gave up 6 bases; unmatched junction bases: 12. The CDR3 contains 15 residues. CDR3 sequence: CAISHPGGRGGEQYF. For the CDR3, the DNA is TGTGCCATCAGTCACCCGGGGGGGAGGGGAGGCGAGCAGTACTTC.

CDR3 bases: TGTGCCAGCAGCCCGACAGGGGGTAATGAAAAACTGTTTTTT. This encodes CASSPTGGNEKLFF. The V and J genes are TRBV9 and TRBJ1-4; 9 nucleotides line up with TRBD1. Germline V gives CDR1 SGDLS, CDR2 YYNGEE. V trimming: 4 bases; J trimming: 4 bases; junction bases outside the gene matches: 2. The CDR3 extends over 14 amino acids.

The rearrangement uses TRBV28 and TRBJ1-3; weak D call: TRBD1 (6 bases). The CDR3 is made up of 15 amino acids. CDR1 MDHEN and CDR2 SYDVKM come from the germline V gene. Trimming stripped 3 bases from V and 2 bases from J, with 11 bases between. CDR3 sequence (DNA): TGTGCCAGCAGTTTGGGCAGGGGTACTGGAAACACCATATATTTT. Translating gives CASSLGRGTGNTIYF.

V and J are TRBV5-6 and TRBJ2-5, with 8 bases lining up with TRBD2. Losses at the gene ends were 4 bases for V and 4 bases for J; bases not matched to a gene: 6. The CDR3 is 14 residues long. Germline values: CDR1 SGHDT, CDR2 YYEEEE. CDR3 sequence (DNA): TGTGCCAGCAGCCGACTAGCGTGGGGAGAGACCCAGTACTTC. This translates into CASSRLAWGETQYF.